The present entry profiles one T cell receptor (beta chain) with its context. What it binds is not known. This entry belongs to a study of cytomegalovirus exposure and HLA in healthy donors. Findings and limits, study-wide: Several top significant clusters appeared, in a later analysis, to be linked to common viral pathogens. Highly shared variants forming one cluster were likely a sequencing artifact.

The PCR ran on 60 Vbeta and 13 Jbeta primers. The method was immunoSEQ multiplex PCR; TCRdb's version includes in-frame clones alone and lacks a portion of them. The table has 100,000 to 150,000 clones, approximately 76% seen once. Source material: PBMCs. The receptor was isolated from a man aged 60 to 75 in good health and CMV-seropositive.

Here the CDR3 DNA reads TGTGCCAGCAGCTTAGCGTATAGCGGGGGCCAAGAGACCCAGTACTTC. This codes for CASSLAYSGGQETQYF. The chain joins TRBV7-2 to TRBJ2-5, with TRBD2 identical over 9 bases. Germline V gives CDR1 SGHTA, CDR2 FQGNSA. This CDR3 spans 16 amino acids. With 0 bases clipped from V and 1 base from J, the junction kept 3 bases outside the gene matches.